This entry features one T cell receptor (beta chain) sequence. Its antigen is not known. TCRdb's copy holds only in-frame clones and misses some; the assay was immunoSEQ multiplex PCR. Among tens of thousands of clones listed, approximately 87% were seen once. The data were taken from a study of monozygotic twins with cystic fibrosis. Study results and limitations: Median Simpson clonality of 0.0095 suggested naive T cells predominated.

There are 11 residues in the CDR3. Trimming cost V 8 bases and J 6 bases, with 8 bases left between them. Germline CDR1 reads SNHLY; CDR2 reads FYNNEI. The sequence came from a girl aged 2 to 9 with cystic fibrosis. V usage is TRBV2 and J usage is TRBJ2-1, with D tentatively TRBD2 (6 bases). The sequencing input was blood. CDR3 sequence (DNA): TGTGCCAGCGGGACTTTCAATGAGCAGTTCTTC. As protein: CASGTFNEQFF. Based on the CDR3 plus reference TRBV2 and TRBJ2-1, the full variable domain is EPEVTQTPSHQVTQMGQEVILRCVPISNHLYFYWYRQILGQKVEFLVSFYNNEISEKSEIFDDQFSVERPDGSNFTLKIRSTKLEDSAMYFCASGTFNEQFFGPGTRLTVL.